This TCR beta chain was sequenced during a study of shared clonotypes between healthy human individuals. Study-level points and caveats: It was expected that sequencing depth would affect clonotype sharing among donors. The four-donor shared clonotypes exceeded non-shared clonotypes in generation probability, with non-shared ones scoring lower. Sampling used blood alone; tissue repertoires probably differ.

Sorted-subset replicate PCR reactions contained 150 to 200 ng DNA, corresponding to some 29,000 T cell genomes. Here immunoSEQ multiplex PCR was the method, and the copy in TCRdb shows in-frame clones only, minus some. The sample yields roughly 2.2 million clones, approximately 93% seen once. Germline CDR1 SGHRS, CDR2 YFSETQ. V was clipped by 1 base and J by 3 bases, with 7 bases between them. This CDR3 has 13 amino acids. There are a few counts of this clone. The antigen remains undetermined. The specimen was naive CD4+ T cells from PBMCs. The subset here: CD45RA+ positively selected. The TCR was taken from a man between 18 and 29 years old in good health. Some clones in this sample may be carry-over from other donors' samples. The genes are TRBV5-1 and TRBJ1-1; D uncertain. CDR3 nucleotides: TGCGCCAGCAGCTTGTTCACTGACACTGAAGCTTTCTTT. Translation gives CASSLFTDTEAFF.